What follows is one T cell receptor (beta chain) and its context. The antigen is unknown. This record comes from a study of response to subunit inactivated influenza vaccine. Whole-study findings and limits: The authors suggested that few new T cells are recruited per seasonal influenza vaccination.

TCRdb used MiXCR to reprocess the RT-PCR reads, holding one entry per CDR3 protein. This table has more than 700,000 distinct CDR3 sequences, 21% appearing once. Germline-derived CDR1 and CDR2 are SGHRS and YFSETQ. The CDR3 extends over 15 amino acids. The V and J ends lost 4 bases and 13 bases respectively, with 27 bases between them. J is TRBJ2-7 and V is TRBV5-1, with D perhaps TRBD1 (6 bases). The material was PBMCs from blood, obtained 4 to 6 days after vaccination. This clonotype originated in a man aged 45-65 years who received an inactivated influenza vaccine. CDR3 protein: CASSDYSRDTVREYF. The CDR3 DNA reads TGCGCCAGCAGCGACTACTCCCGGGACACGGTTCGGGAATACTTC.